The T cell receptor (beta chain) described here comes from a study of cytomegalovirus exposure and HLA in healthy donors. The study ran its PCR with 60 Vbeta and 13 Jbeta primers. Sequencing was performed with immunoSEQ multiplex PCR; in TCRdb, only in-frame clones are kept and a portion is missing. This table has 190,000 or so clones, about four fifths appearing once. Germline-derived CDR1 and CDR2 are ENHRY and SYGVKD. V shed 2 bases and J shed 3 bases, with 10 bases lying between them. There are 14 residues in the CDR3. The clonotype comes from a woman between 45 and 65 years old in good health and CMV-seropositive. The rearrangement joins TRBV10-3 to TRBJ1-1; D uncertain. Sequencing used PBMCs. DNA for the CDR3: TGTGCCATCAGTGAGGAGGGCCCGGACACTGAAGCTTTCTTT. It translates to CAISEEGPDTEAFF.